This TCR beta chain was recorded in a study of CD8 T cells in ankylosing spondylitis. TCRdb analysed the 5' RACE reads with MiXCR anew, one entry per CDR3 protein. The sample gives 200,000 to 250,000 distinct CDR3 sequences, roughly 8.2% of which show up once; around 4.9% is in the top ten. This clonotype was counted at least ten times. Sequences were obtained from blood, either unsorted or a sorted T cell fraction (not recorded which). The source is a female donor with ankylosing spondylitis or in good health (not recorded which).

For the CDR3, the DNA is TGCGCCAGCAGCGCGCTGAGCGGGAGAGACACCGGGGAGCTGTTTTTT. Translated: CASSALSGRDTGELFF. V usage is TRBV5-1 and J usage is TRBJ2-2; TRBD2 matches at 8 bases. Germline V gene lookup returns CDR1 SGHRS and CDR2 YFSETQ. V lost 4 bases, J lost 3 bases, and 8 bases stayed unmatched. This CDR3 has 16 residues.